This T cell receptor (beta chain) appears in the sequencing data of a study of identifying expanded T cells in peripheral blood. Notes on the study in general: Roughly two-week clone count variance significantly increased as total template count grew.

During the collection period, no donor immune events like infections were recorded. Concerning this clone itself: Its antigen is unidentified.

The CDR3 loop spans 17 amino acids. The germline CDR1 and CDR2 sequences are SEHNR and FQNEAQ (reference sequence). The V gene lost 5 bases and the J gene lost 0 bases, with 20 bases spanning the gap. Assay used: immunoSEQ multiplex PCR; TCRdb lists only in-frame clones, some missing. The sample has 81,000 or so clones, over 80% seen once. The chain uses TRBV7-9 and TRBJ2-7; D may be TRBD1 (5 bases). Specimen: blood. The sequence derives from a person aged 18 to 75 in good health. The DNA of the CDR3 is TGTGCCAGCAGCCCTCCTCCGAGACAGCTCCGCTCCTACGAGCAGTACTTC. Encoded protein: CASSPPPRQLRSYEQYF.